The 8 T cell receptor beta chains below come from one sample, sequenced in a study of CD8+CD57+ T cells in acquired aplastic anemia. Profiling of TCR beta VDJ combinations and CDR3 sequences used genomic DNA as template. TCRdb re-called the reads with MiXCR, one entry per CDR3 protein. This sample has just over 450,000 distinct CDR3 sequences; approximately 32% occur once, and the top ten carry approximately 0.82%. In patients chosen for sequencing, flow cytometry had shown CD8+CD57+ cell expansion. The sample taken for sequencing was sorted CD4+, CD8+, or CD8+CD57+ T cells (not recorded which) from PBMCs. These TCRs come from a human donor with aplastic anemia.

This clonotype came up many times. The chain employs TRBV10-3 and TRBJ2-3; TRBD2 agrees at 8 bases. CDR1 and CDR2 from the germline V gene are ENHRY and SYGVKD. Trimming cost V 4 bases and J 2 bases; bases outside gene matches: 8. CDR3 size: 16 residues. This CDR3 reads CAISVSAGGPTDTQYF. The DNA for the CDR3 is TGTGCCATCAGTGTTTCGGCGGGGGGTCCCACAGATACGCAGTATTTT.

In this sample, this clonotype turned up a few times. The gene calls are TRBV4-1 and TRBJ1-3; D might be TRBD1 (5 bases). This CDR3 region has 15 residues. CDR1 and CDR2 (germline): MGHRA, YSYEKL. With 0 bases removed from V and 4 bases from J, the gap between germline ends came to 10 bases. CDR3 DNA: TGCGCCAGCAGCCAAGAACTACAGGCCGGAAACACCATATATTTT. This sequence encodes CASSQELQAGNTIYF.

This clonotype was seen at least ten times. CDR3: CASSPTGVGYTF. Here the CDR3 DNA reads TGTGCCAGTAGTCCTACAGGGGTTGGCTACACCTTC. V and J are TRBV19 and TRBJ1-2; 7 bases agree with TRBD1. Unmatched junction bases numbered 4, after V lost 5 bases and J lost 7 bases. Germline V gives CDR1 LNHDA, CDR2 SQIVND (reference sequence). There are 12 residues in the CDR3.

There are many counts of this clonotype. The chain uses TRBV2 and TRBJ2-2, with D uncertain. V shed 4 bases and J shed 5 bases, with 8 bases lying between them. This CDR3 contains 13 residues. Germline loops: CDR1 SNHLY, CDR2 FYNNEI. The CDR3 here is CASSAKTTGELFF. The CDR3 DNA sequence: TGTGCCAGCAGTGCGAAGACGACCGGGGAGCTGTTTTTT.

The chain uses TRBV20-1 and TRBJ2-7; 9 bases match TRBD1. The CDR3 totals 14 residues. Trimming took 5 bases from V and 6 from J; bases not matched to a gene: 11. Germline CDR1 reads DFQATT; CDR2 reads SNEGSKA (reference sequence). As DNA, the CDR3 is TGCAGTGCTCGTCCCGGGACAGGGATCTGCGAGCAGTACTTC. Protein sequence: CSARPGTGICEQYF.

This clonotype was recorded many times. This sequence joins TRBV10-3 and TRBJ2-5; D is perhaps TRBD1 (6 bases). The ends were cut back, 6 bases at V and 1 base at J, with 15 bases in the middle. The CDR3 spans 15 residues. The germline V gene has CDR1 ENHRY and CDR2 SYGVKD. This CDR3 is CAIRENTGTQETQYF. CDR3 bases: TGTGCCATCAGGGAAAACACAGGGACCCAAGAGACCCAGTACTTC.

J is TRBJ2-2 and V is TRBV10-2; D might be TRBD1 (6 bases). CDR1 is WSHSY and CDR2 is SAAADI in the germline V gene. The ends were cut back, 5 bases at V and 0 bases at J, with 10 bases in the middle. This CDR3 has 15 amino acids. The CDR3 nucleotides are TGCGCCAGCAGTTACCAGGGGTCGAACACCGGGGAGCTGTTTTTT. As protein: CASSYQGSNTGELFF.

The sample holds one count of this clonotype. V is TRBV4-2 and J is TRBJ2-7, with a weak D call TRBD2 (6 bases). CDR1 and CDR2 from the germline V gene are LGHNA and YNFKEQ. The CDR3 length is 16 residues. V was trimmed by 3 bases and J by 3 bases, leaving 18 bases between them. The CDR3 coding sequence is TGTGCCAGCAGCCAGACGGTACAGTCGCGGGGCTACGAGCAGTACTTC. Amino acids: CASSQTVQSRGYEQYF.